This is a list of T cell receptor beta chains from one sample in a study of OX40 agonist ivuxolimab in advanced cancers. The method was immunoSEQ multiplex PCR; TCRdb's version includes in-frame clones alone and lacks a portion of them. The repertoire has 70,000 to 80,000 clones, roughly 92% of them found once; the top ten carry 0.44%. The specimen comprised CD4+ or CD8+ T cells sorted from blood, sampled in a trial of the OX40 agonist ivuxolimab. These receptor sequences come from an adult with an advanced solid tumor such as melanoma, head and neck, liver or kidney cancer. CDR3s include the opening cysteine and the closing phenylalanine or tryptophan. Fields, in order: CDR3 protein, CDR3 DNA, clone size, D gene, V gene, J gene. The D gene is left open where the match is weak. Expanded clones get a size class; other rows say once, few or many, or leave the size out.

CASSAPGDVSSEQFF	TGTGCCAGCAGTGCCCCCGGGGATGTGTCGAGTGAGCAGTTCTTC	-	-	TRBV2	TRBJ2-1
CASSLGGLAVGTDTQYF	TGTGCCAGCAGCTTAGGGGGACTAGCTGTTGGCACAGATACGCAGTATTTT	once	TRBD2	TRBV7-9	TRBJ2-3
CASSLVLARDYKQYF	TGTGCCAGCAGCTTGGTACTAGCGAGAGATTACAAGCAGTACTTC	-	TRBD2	TRBV5-8	TRBJ2-7
CASSNGRHSNQPQHF	TGTGCCAGTAGTAACGGGAGACATAGCAATCAGCCCCAGCATTTT	-	-	TRBV19	TRBJ1-5
CASSSTSGSFTDTQYF	TGTGCCAGCAGCTCGACTAGCGGGAGCTTCACAGATACGCAGTATTTT	few	TRBD2	TRBV7-9	TRBJ2-3
CASSFSGDQPQHF	TGTGCCAGCAGTTTCAGCGGGGATCAGCCCCAGCATTTT	few	-	TRBV2	TRBJ1-5
CASILGSRNQPQHF	-	once	-	TRBV6-1	TRBJ1-5
CATRGTALGEQYF	TGTGCCACCAGGGGGACAGCCCTTGGAGAGCAGTACTTC	-	TRBD1	TRBV6-5	TRBJ2-7
CASSPRGYNQPQHF	TGTGCCAGCAGCCCCAGGGGGTACAATCAGCCCCAGCATTTT	-	TRBD1	TRBV11-2	TRBJ1-5
CASSEVAGAKETQYF	TGCGCCAGCAGCGAAGTAGCGGGGGCCAAAGAGACCCAGTACTTC	-	TRBD2	TRBV10-1	TRBJ2-5
CASSVTGLYEQYF	TGTGCCAGCAGTGTAACGGGGCTCTACGAGCAGTACTTC	few	-	TRBV25-1	TRBJ2-7
CASSLAVSSGRSYEQYF	TGTGCCAGCAGCTTAGCCGTTTCGAGCGGGAGGTCCTACGAGCAGTACTTC	-	TRBD2	TRBV7-8	TRBJ2-7
CASSQDRLAGVDEQFF	TGCGCCAGCAGCCAAGATAGGCTAGCGGGAGTGGATGAGCAGTTCTTC	-	TRBD2	TRBV4-3	TRBJ2-1
CASSLSPTGGSPLHF	TGTGCCAGCAGCTTATCCCCAACCGGGGGTTCACCCCTCCACTTT	-	-	TRBV11-3	TRBJ1-6
CASSLASRAQGTQYF	TGTGCCAGCAGCTTAGCGAGTCGGGCCCAGGGGACCCAGTACTTC	-	-	TRBV7-2	TRBJ2-5
CASSKDRGVTEAFF	TGTGCCAGCAGTAAAGACAGGGGAGTCACTGAAGCTTTCTTT	-	TRBD1	TRBV6-5	TRBJ1-1
CAWSVGGELFF	TGTGCCTGGAGTGTAGGCGGGGAGCTGTTTTTT	-	-	TRBV30	TRBJ2-2
CASSPGQATNEKLFF	TGTGCCAGCAGTCCCGGACAAGCAACTAATGAAAAACTGTTTTTT	-	-	TRBV6-6	TRBJ1-4
CASSYVSSREETQYF	TGTGCCAGCAGTTACGTGTCTAGCAGGGAAGAGACCCAGTACTTC	-	-	TRBV6-6	TRBJ2-5
CASSPRGQGYEQYF	TGTGCCAGCAGCCCGAGAGGACAGGGGTACGAGCAGTACTTC	few	TRBD1	TRBV7-8	TRBJ2-7
CASSLVGTGGAYGYTF	TGTGCCAGCAGCTTGGTCGGGACAGGGGGCGCTTATGGCTACACCTTC	-	TRBD1	TRBV5-4	TRBJ1-2
CASSYSDRAGYEQYF	TGTGCCAGCAGTTACTCCGACAGGGCAGGGTACGAGCAGTACTTC	-	TRBD1	TRBV6-5	TRBJ2-7
CASSRGGGSSYEQYF	TGTGCCAGCAGCCGAGGTGGGGGCTCCTCCTACGAGCAGTACTTC	-	-	TRBV6-5	TRBJ2-7
CATTPGQGSYYGYTF	TGTGCCACCACCCCTGGACAGGGAAGTTACTATGGCTACACCTTC	-	TRBD1	TRBV19	TRBJ1-2
CASSARGSRTGAYEQYF	TGTGCCAGCAGCGCCCGAGGGTCCCGGACAGGGGCCTACGAGCAGTACTTC	-	TRBD1	TRBV7-2	TRBJ2-7
CASSPRTGSNQPQHF	TGTGCCAGCTCACCTCGCACAGGGAGCAATCAGCCCCAGCATTTT	-	-	TRBV18	TRBJ1-5
CASEATGWFSNQPQHF	TGTGCCAGCGAAGCAACAGGGTGGTTTAGCAATCAGCCCCAGCATTTT	-	-	TRBV2	TRBJ1-5
CASSFNQGNYGYTF	TGTGCCAGCAGCTTCAATCAGGGAAACTATGGCTACACCTTC	-	-	TRBV7-2	TRBJ1-2
CSVGAGGWDTEAFF	TGCAGCGTTGGCGCAGGGGGATGGGACACTGAAGCTTTCTTT	-	TRBD1	TRBV29-1	TRBJ1-1
CSVEAQGAWTEAFF	TGCAGCGTTGAGGCGCAGGGGGCCTGGACTGAAGCTTTCTTT	-	TRBD1	TRBV29-1	TRBJ1-1
CATSRGGGRTEAFF	TGTGCCACCAGCAGAGGGGGGGGGCGCACTGAAGCTTTCTTT	once	-	TRBV15	TRBJ1-1
CASRWDSQNTGELFF	TGTGCCAGTAGATGGGACAGCCAGAACACCGGGGAGCTGTTTTTT	-	TRBD1	TRBV19	TRBJ2-2
CASRIAGGTAGELFF	TGTGCCAGCAGAATAGCGGGAGGGACGGCCGGGGAGCTGTTTTTT	-	TRBD2	TRBV6-1	TRBJ2-2
CASRNPAKNIQYF	TGTGCCAGCCGCAATCCAGCCAAAAACATTCAGTACTTC	-	-	TRBV6-5	TRBJ2-4
CAWNQGTGTGELFF	TGTGCCTGGAACCAGGGAACAGGAACCGGGGAGCTGTTTTTT	-	-	TRBV30	TRBJ2-2
CASSYVARSSTDTQYF	TGTGCCAGCAGTTACGTCGCGCGGTCTAGCACAGATACGCAGTATTTT	-	-	TRBV6-5	TRBJ2-3
CASSLQREGYEQFF	TGTGCCAGCAGCTTACAGCGGGAGGGGTATGAGCAGTTCTTC	-	TRBD2	TRBV11-2	TRBJ2-1
CASSLSHLSGTQYF	TGTGCCAGCAGCTTATCCCACTTAAGCGGGACCCAGTACTTC	-	-	TRBV7-2	TRBJ2-5
CASAEDLVSGPDPKNNEQFF	TGCGCCAGCGCGGAAGATCTCGTGTCAGGGCCCGACCCCAAGAACAATGAGCAGTTCTTC	-	-	TRBV5-1	TRBJ2-1
CAGSLATMETQYF	TGTGCCGGCAGCTTAGCGACAATGGAGACCCAGTACTTC	-	-	TRBV7-6	TRBJ2-5
CASSARTGGASVDYGYTF	TGTGCCAGCAGCGCCCGGACAGGGGGCGCATCTGTCGACTATGGCTACACCTTC	-	TRBD1	TRBV11-3	TRBJ1-2
CASSAGSSRQETQYF	TGCGCCAGCAGCGCAGGGTCTAGCCGGCAAGAGACCCAGTACTTC	once	-	TRBV4-1	TRBJ2-5